This T cell receptor beta chain was observed in a study of T cells in Graves' hyperthyroidism and ophthalmopathy. Study at large: Peripheral blood was obtained at initial diagnosis, preceding any treatment.

From RNA transcripts, TCR beta CDR3 regions were amplified. During a first-round RT-PCR of the TCR CDR3, the HTBI primer set was used. One entry per CDR3 protein results from TCRdb running MiXCR on the multiplex PCR reads. The sample holds about 360,000 distinct CDR3 sequences, about 12% seen once. The patients, who ranged from 18 to 65 in age, presented with newly diagnosed hyperthyroidism lasting under 2 months. In its sample, this clonotype was seen many times. The material sequenced was blood. This receptor was identified in a woman aged 18-29 years with Graves' hyperthyroidism.

CDR3 nucleotide sequence: TGTGCCAGCAGCTTAGCGCTTAGGACAGAAGATTACAATGAGCAGTTCTTC. It is translated as CASSLALRTEDYNEQFF. The V call is TRBV7-8, the J call TRBJ2-1; D may be TRBD1 (6 bases). V lost 0 bases and J lost 4, with 16 bases in between. The CDR3 has 17 residues. Germline V lookup: CDR1 SGHVS, CDR2 FQNEAQ.